This entry lists 14 T cell receptor beta chains sequenced from one sample in a study of blood T cell repertoires in COVID-19. This table comes from immunoSEQ multiplex PCR, and its TCRdb copy is limited to in-frame clones, with some not included. The sample consists of about 490,000 clones, approximately 85% of them appearing once. Sequenced sample: peripheral blood. The receptors shown here come from a human donor in a cohort sampled during active COVID-19.

Here the CDR3 reads CASGATGLNSPLHF. In nucleotides, the CDR3 is TGTGCTAGTGGGGCTACAGGGCTCAATTCACCCCTCCACTTT. This chain joins TRBV12-5 and TRBJ1-6, with TRBD1 as a possible D gene (6 bases). The CDR3 contains 14 residues. Germline-derived CDR1 and CDR2 are LGHNT and FRNRAP. The V and J ends lost 6 bases and 7 bases respectively, with 13 bases between them.

V and J are TRBV6-1 and TRBJ1-5; D gene ambiguous. V was clipped by 2 bases and J by 1 base, with 15 bases between them. The germline V gene encodes CDR1 MNHNS and CDR2 SASEGT. The CDR3 loop spans 17 amino acids. CDR3 bases: TGTGCCAGCAGTGAAATACCCACAGAATCGAGCAATCAGCCCCAGCATTTT. It specifies CASSEIPTESSNQPQHF.

This rearrangement joins TRBV30 to TRBJ2-3; 8 bases match TRBD2. V lost 4 bases and J lost 0; bases outside the gene matches: 3. The germline gives CDR1 GTSNPN, CDR2 SVGIG (reference sequence). The CDR3 sequence is 14 residues long. The CDR3 is CAWNSGRSTDTQYF. In nucleotides, the CDR3 is TGTGCCTGGAACAGCGGGAGAAGCACAGATACGCAGTATTTT.

The chain has TRBV19 and TRBJ1-1; the match to TRBD1 covers 9 bases. The CDR3 length is 14 residues. Germline V gives CDR1 LNHDA, CDR2 SQIVND (reference sequence). Germline trimming cut 2 bases from V and 6 bases from J; bases unmatched to any gene: 4. The CDR3 bases are TGTGCCAGTAGTATACGGGACAGGGCCGCTGAAGCTTTCTTT. It encodes CASSIRDRAAEAFF.

V and J are TRBV19 and TRBJ2-1; TRBD1 aligns across 8 bases. The CDR3 contains 18 residues. CDR1 LNHDA and CDR2 SQIVND come from the germline V gene (reference sequence). Losses at the gene ends were 5 bases for V and 0 bases for J; bases not matched to a gene: 12. CDR3 DNA sequence: TGTGCCAGTAGTTTTACTCGTGACAGGGGCAGCTCCTACAATGAGCAGTTCTTC. Encoded protein: CASSFTRDRGSSYNEQFF.

In regard to this clone: At one boundary the junction diverges from the germline segment, which might be a read error. The chain uses TRBV7-7 and TRBJ2-5, with 8 bases lining up with TRBD2. The CDR3 has 14 amino acids. CDR1 is SSHAT, CDR2 FNYEAQ, per germline (reference sequence). The CDR3 reads CASSSLGLGETQYF. DNA of the CDR3: TGTGCTAGCAGCTCTTTGGGACTAGGAGAGACCCAGTACTTC.

The rearrangement joins TRBV4-2 to TRBJ2-2, with a tentative D call TRBD2 (5 bases). Trimming left V 4 bases short and J 2 bases short, with 8 bases between. The CDR3 is 14 amino acids. The germline CDR1 and CDR2 sequences are LGHNA and YNFKEQ. The DNA of the CDR3 is TGTGCCAGCAGCCTGGACTCTAACACCGGGGAGCTGTTTTTT. Its protein product is CASSLDSNTGELFF.

The V and J genes are TRBV7-6 and TRBJ2-3; 10 bases line up with TRBD2. CDR3 length: 15 amino acids. Germline V lookup: CDR1 SGHVS, CDR2 FNYEAQ. V was clipped by 3 bases and J by 2 bases; unmatched bases: 2. CDR3 region: CASSFSGRDTDTQYF. The CDR3 region has the DNA TGTGCCAGCAGCTTCAGCGGGAGGGACACAGATACGCAGTATTTT. The full variable domain, rest sourced from reference TRBV7-6 and TRBJ2-3, is GAGVSQSPRYKVTKRGQDVALRCDPISGHVSLYWYRQALGQGPEFLTYFNYEAQQDKSGLPNDRFSAERPEGSISTLTIQRTEQRDSAMYRCASSFSGRDTDTQYFGPGTRLTVL.

The chain joins TRBV14 to TRBJ1-1; possibly TRBD1 for D (6 bases). The V end lost 4 bases, the J end lost 5 bases, and 11 bases lay between the germline ends. CDR3 length: 13 residues. Germline CDR1 reads SGHDN; CDR2 reads FVKESK. As DNA, the CDR3 is TGTGCCAGCAGCCCAGGGGTGTGGACTGAAGCTTTCTTT. Protein: CASSPGVWTEAFF. Supplemented by reference TRBV14 and TRBJ1-1, the full variable domain reads EAGVTQFPSHSVIEKGQTVTLRCDPISGHDNLYWYRRVMGKEIKFLLHFVKESKQDESGMPNNRFLAERTGGTYSTLKVQPAELEDSGVYFCASSPGVWTEAFFGQGTRLTVV.

The chain has TRBV28 and TRBJ1-5, with 7 bases fitting TRBD1. The V gene's germline CDR1 is MDHEN and CDR2 SYDVKM. This CDR3 contains 14 residues. Trimming took 2 bases from V and 8 from J; bases not matched to a gene: 6. The CDR3, as DNA: TGTGCCAGCAGTTTAGGGCTAGACAGGGAGCCCCAGCATTTT. Amino acid sequence: CASSLGLDREPQHF.

V usage is TRBV5-1 and J usage is TRBJ2-5; weak D call: TRBD2 (6 bases). Germline V gene lookup returns CDR1 SGHRS and CDR2 YFSETQ. Trimming stripped 4 bases from V and 2 bases from J, with 15 bases between. The CDR3 totals 15 residues. CDR3 sequence (DNA): TGCGCCAGCAGCACGATCGGGGGACTGCAAGAGACCCAGTACTTC. Translation: CASSTIGGLQETQYF.

V usage is TRBV4-3 and J usage is TRBJ1-6; D remains ambiguous. In germline, CDR1 is LGHNA, CDR2 YSLEER. The CDR3 is 13 residues long. V was cut by 0 bases and J by 9 bases, with 6 bases left in between. Here the CDR3 DNA reads TGCGCCAGCAGCCAAGAACCCGGTTCACCCCTCCACTTT. Protein: CASSQEPGSPLHF.

The genes are TRBV9 and TRBJ2-3, with D perhaps TRBD2 (5 bases). The CDR3 has 13 amino acids. The germline V gene encodes CDR1 SGDLS and CDR2 YYNGEE. Trimming took 4 bases from V and 2 from J, leaving 8 bases between them. The CDR3 loop reads CASSPDYTDTQYF. In DNA form, the CDR3 reads TGTGCCAGCAGCCCCGACTACACAGATACGCAGTATTTT.

J is TRBJ1-3 and V is TRBV24-1; the D gene is possibly TRBD1 (5 bases). The CDR3 length is 15 residues. Looked up from germline, CDR1 is KGHDR and CDR2 is SFDVKD. Trimming removed 11 bases from V and 0 bases from J, with 16 bases in between. The CDR3 reads CARRLDSNSGNTIYF. The CDR3 DNA reads as TGTGCCAGAAGGCTTGACAGTAACTCTGGAAACACCATATATTTT.